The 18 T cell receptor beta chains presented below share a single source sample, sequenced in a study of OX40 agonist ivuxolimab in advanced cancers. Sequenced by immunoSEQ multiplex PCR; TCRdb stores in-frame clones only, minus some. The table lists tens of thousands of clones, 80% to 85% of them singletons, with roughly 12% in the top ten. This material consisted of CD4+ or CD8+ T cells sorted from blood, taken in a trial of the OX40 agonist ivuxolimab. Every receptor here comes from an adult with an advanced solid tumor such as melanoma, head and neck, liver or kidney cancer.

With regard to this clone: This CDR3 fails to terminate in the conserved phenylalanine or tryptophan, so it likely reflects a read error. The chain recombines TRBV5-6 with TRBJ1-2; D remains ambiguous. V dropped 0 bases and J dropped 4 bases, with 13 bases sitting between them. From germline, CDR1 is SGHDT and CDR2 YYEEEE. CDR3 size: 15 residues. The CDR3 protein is CASSLENRLGYGYTL. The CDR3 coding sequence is TGTGCCAGCAGCTTGGAAAACCGATTGGGCTATGGCTACACCCTC.

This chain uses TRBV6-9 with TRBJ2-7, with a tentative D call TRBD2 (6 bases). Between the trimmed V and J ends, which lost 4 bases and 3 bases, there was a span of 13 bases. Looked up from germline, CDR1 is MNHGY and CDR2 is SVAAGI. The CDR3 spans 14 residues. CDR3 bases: TGTGCCAGCAGTTCCCCCCTGGGAGGCTACGAGCAGTACTTC. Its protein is CASSSPLGGYEQYF.

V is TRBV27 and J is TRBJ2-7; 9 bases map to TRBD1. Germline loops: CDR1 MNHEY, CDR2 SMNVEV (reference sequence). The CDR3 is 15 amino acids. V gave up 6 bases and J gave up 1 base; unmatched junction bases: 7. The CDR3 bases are TGTGCCAGCAGACCTTGGACAGGGGCGTCCTACGAGCAGTACGTC. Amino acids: CASRPWTGASYEQYV.

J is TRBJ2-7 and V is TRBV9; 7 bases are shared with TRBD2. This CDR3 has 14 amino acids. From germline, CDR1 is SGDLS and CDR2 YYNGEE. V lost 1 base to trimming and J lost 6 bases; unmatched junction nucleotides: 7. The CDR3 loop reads CASSVSGEVGEQYF. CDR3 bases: TGTGCCAGCAGCGTAAGCGGGGAGGTAGGCGAGCAGTACTTC.

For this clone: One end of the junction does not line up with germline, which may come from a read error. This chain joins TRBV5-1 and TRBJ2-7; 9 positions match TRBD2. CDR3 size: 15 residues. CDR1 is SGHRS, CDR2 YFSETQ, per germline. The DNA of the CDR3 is TGCGCCAGCAGGGTCTTGCCGGGACTAGCAACGACGGCGGACTTC. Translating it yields CASRVLPGLATTADF.

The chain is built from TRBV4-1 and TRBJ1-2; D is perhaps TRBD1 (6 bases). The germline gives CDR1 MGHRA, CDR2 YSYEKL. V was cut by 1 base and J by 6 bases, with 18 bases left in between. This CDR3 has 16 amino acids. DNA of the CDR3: TGCGCCAGCAGCCAAGGGTTCAACAGGGAGGACCATGGCTACACCTTC. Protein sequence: CASSQGFNREDHGYTF.

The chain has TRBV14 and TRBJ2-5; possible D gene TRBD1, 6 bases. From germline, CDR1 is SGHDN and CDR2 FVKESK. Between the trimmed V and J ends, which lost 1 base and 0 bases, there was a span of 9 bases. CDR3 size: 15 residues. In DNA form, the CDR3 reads TGTGCCAGCAGCCAAGGGACAGCTAACCAAGAGACCCAGTACTTC. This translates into CASSQGTANQETQYF.

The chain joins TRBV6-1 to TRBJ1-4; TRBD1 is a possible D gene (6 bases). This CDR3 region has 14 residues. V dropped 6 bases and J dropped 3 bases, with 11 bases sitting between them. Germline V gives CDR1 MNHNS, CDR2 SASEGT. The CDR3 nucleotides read TGTGCCAGCAGGAACAGGGAGCCTAATGAAAAACTGTTTTTT. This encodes CASRNREPNEKLFF.

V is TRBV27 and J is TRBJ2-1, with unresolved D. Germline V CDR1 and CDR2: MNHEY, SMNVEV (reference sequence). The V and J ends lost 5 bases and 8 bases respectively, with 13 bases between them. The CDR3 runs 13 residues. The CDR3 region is CASSLSTGDEQFF. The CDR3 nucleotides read TGTGCCAGCAGTCTTTCGACTGGCGATGAGCAGTTCTTC.

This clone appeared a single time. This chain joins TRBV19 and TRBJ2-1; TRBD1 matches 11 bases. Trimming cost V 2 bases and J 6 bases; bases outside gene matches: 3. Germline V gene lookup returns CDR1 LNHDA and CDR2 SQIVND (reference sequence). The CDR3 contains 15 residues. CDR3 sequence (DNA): TGTGCCAGTAGTATATCGGGACAGGGGGGCAATGAGCAGTTCTTC. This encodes CASSISGQGGNEQFF.

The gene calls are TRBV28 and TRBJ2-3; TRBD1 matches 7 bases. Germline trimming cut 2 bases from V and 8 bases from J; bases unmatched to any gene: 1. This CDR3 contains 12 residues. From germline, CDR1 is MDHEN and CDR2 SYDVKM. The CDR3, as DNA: TGTGCCAGCAGTTTAGGACAGGCTACGCAGTATTTT. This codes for CASSLGQATQYF.

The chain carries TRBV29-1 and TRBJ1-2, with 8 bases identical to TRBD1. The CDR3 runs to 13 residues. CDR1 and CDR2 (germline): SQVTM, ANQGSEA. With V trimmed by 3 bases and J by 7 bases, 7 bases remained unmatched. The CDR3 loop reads CSVDLTGGGGYTF. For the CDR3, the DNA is TGCAGCGTTGACCTCACAGGGGGGGGTGGCTACACCTTC.

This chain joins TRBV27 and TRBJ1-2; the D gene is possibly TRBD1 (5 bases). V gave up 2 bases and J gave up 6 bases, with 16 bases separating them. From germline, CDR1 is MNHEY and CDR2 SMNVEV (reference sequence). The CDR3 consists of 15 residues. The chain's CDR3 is CASSLNGAGTHGYTF. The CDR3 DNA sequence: TGTGCCAGCAGTTTAAACGGCGCAGGGACGCATGGCTACACCTTC.

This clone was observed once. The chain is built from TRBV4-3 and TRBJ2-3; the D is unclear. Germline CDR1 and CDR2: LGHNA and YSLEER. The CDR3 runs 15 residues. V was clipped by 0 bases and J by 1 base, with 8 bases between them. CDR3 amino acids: CASSQDRQGTDTQYF. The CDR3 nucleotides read TGCGCCAGCAGCCAAGATCGGCAGGGCACAGATACGCAGTATTTT.

The CDR3 sequence: CSVARSNYGYTF. Written as DNA, the CDR3 is TGCAGCGTGGCTAGATCTAACTATGGCTACACCTTC. The chain joins TRBV29-1 to TRBJ1-2; D call uncertain. Germline-derived CDR1 and CDR2 are SQVTM and ANQGSEA. This CDR3 spans 12 amino acids. Trimming took off 6 bases at V and 0 bases at J, with 8 bases between the two ends.

The CDR3 here is CASSVIGTAQETQYF. CDR3 bases: TGTGCCAGCAGCGTTATCGGGACAGCCCAAGAGACCCAGTACTTC. V is TRBV7-6 and J is TRBJ2-5; 7 nucleotides line up with TRBD1. The CDR3 runs to 15 residues. Germline loops: CDR1 SGHVS, CDR2 FNYEAQ. V trimming: 5 bases; J trimming: 1 base; junction bases outside the gene matches: 7.

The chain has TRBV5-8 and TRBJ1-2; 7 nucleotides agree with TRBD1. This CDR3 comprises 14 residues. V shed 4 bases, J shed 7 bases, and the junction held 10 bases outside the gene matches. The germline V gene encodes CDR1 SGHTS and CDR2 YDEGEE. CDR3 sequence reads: CASSVLTGAGGYTF. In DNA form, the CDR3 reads TGTGCCAGCAGCGTTCTCACAGGGGCAGGTGGCTACACCTTC. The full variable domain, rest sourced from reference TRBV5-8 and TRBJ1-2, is EAGVTQSPTHLIKTRGQQATLRCSPISGHTSVYWYQQALGLGLQFLLWYDEGEERNRGNFPPRFSGRQFPNYSSELNVNALELEDSALYLCASSVLTGAGGYTFGSGTRLTVV.

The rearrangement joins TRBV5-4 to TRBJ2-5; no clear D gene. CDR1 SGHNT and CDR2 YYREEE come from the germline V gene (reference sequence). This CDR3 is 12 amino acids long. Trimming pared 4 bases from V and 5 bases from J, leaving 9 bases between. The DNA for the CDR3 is TGTGCCAGCAGCAGTAGTGTTGAGACCCAGTACTTC. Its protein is CASSSSVETQYF. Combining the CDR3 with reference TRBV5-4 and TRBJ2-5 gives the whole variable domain ETGVTQSPTHLIKTRGQQVTLRCSSQSGHNTVSWYQQALGQGPQFIFQYYREEENGRGNFPPRFSGLQFPNYSSELNVNALELDDSALYLCASSSSVETQYFGPGTRLLVL.